This TCR beta chain was sequenced during a study of T cell repertoires in cytomegalovirus infection (dated by TCRdb to about 2019). In terms of the full investigation: Because public TCR beta signatures pointed to carriage of CMV infection together with the matching HLA type, the HLA type of each donor mattered for the analysis. The investigation overall reported the following: The ex vivo response was dominated by HLA-C-restricted CMV-specific TCR beta clonotypes, which also provided the single most frequent clonotype in two of eight donors. In both this cohort and an independent cohort of several hundred donors, the cumulative frequency of public TCR beta family members distinguished carriers of CMV infection plus the relevant HLA type.

The instrument given in TCRdb is Illumina HiSeq 1500. TCRdb took the public reads, trimmed them with fastp at Q25, ran MiXCR for clone calling and kept in-frame beta chains. When rows share a CDR3 protein, they turn into one entry using the most common DNA and genes. This sample is represented by hundreds of thousands of distinct CDR3 sequences; around 24% of them were singletons. Roughly 8% of the sample lies in the top ten. Worth noting for this clonotype: What antigen it recognizes has not been identified. At one of its ends the junction is not consistent with the germline gene, which may arise from a read error.

Inclusive of the bounding cysteine and phenylalanine, the CDR3 is 13 residues long. Only the CDR3 portion is preserved as DNA: 39 bases, with reading frame beginning at the first base. Sequences LNHDA (CDR1) and SQIVND (CDR2) are obtained from the germline V gene (reference sequence). The receptor was isolated from a human donor in good health (CMV status not recorded). Some clones in this sample may be carry-over from other donors' samples. This sequence uses TRBV19 and TRBJ2-2; a confident D gene designation cannot be given. The sample comprised CD8+ T cells from PBMCs. In nucleotides, the sequence is TGTGTCAGTAGTTATAAGGGAAACGGGGAGCTGTTTTTT. Its amino acids are CVSSYKGNGELFF.